Included here is one TCR beta chain sequence, with context. The target of this receptor is not known. No much larger clonotype is one base removed from it; base qualities were not supplied. The data belong to a study of blood T cell repertoires in COVID-19 (dated by TCRdb to 2019 to 2021). Turning to the overall study: The collaborator samples originated in the United States, Italy and Spain and spanned the acute and convalescent phases of COVID-19. The material from the prospective study consisted of cDNA or gDNA derived from T cells, B-cell-depleted T cells, or PBMCs. Subjects who had been exposed to COVID-19, were actively infected with it, or had recovered from it provided the deeply sampled blood TCRbeta repertoires that made up the dataset. The repertoires were released in a freely available public database meant as a resource for research on the immune response to SARS-CoV-2. Samples were obtained from the ongoing ImmuneRACE study (first 160 participants) and from over 1,000 subjects provided by 6 global collaborators. Nearly every sample came with metadata listing a de-identified subject ID, COVID-19 status, age in years and sex. Where HLA class I and class II types were available, the types were taken from metadata supplied by the sample provider, not from assay-based typing. The study at large found these results: Clinical and demographic metadata were provided uncurated, with the amount varying by source and participant.

Including cysteine and phenylalanine, the CDR3 has 14 amino acids. The DNA shown is the 42-base CDR3, in frame from base 1. V is shortened by 8 bases, J by 2 bases, and the region joining them spans 12 bases. Taken from the germline V gene (reference sequence), the CDR1 and CDR2 loops are MNHNY and SVGAGI. The immunoSEQ Assay, a bias-controlled multiplex PCR, was used to amplify TCRbeta CDR3 regions from genomic DNA. From the authors' description of their analysis: The number of nucleated cells in each sample was estimated from the amplification of reference gene primers within the assay. Sequence reads were collapsed and filtered to measure the absolute abundance of every unique TCRbeta CDR3 rearrangement. For each sample, productive Simpson clonality was calculated as the square root of Simpson's diversity index across productive rearrangements. TCRdb provides this immuneACCESS table in a form limited to in-frame rearrangements. Some clones are lacking; in checked studies, under half of them reflect an unresolved V gene, and why the rest are absent is not known. That table gives V, J and clone size, and the DNA gave D and trimming. A total of 150,000 or so clones appear in this sample, 85% to 90% of them only once. The ten top clones hold around 15% of the sample.

One collaborating source in Seattle enrolled patients during active infection and followed them longitudinally through the course of disease. Whole blood was collected in K2EDTA tubes by collaborating institutions according to the institutions' own protocols. For TCRbeta analysis, collaborators shipped samples in one of three forms: frozen whole blood, isolated PBMCs, or DNA extracted from either of those sample types. The chain joins TRBV6-6 to TRBJ2-2, with TRBD2 as a weak D call on 5 bases. The clonotype originates from a young man with COVID-19, enrolled during active disease. The sample comprised peripheral blood. The DNA sequence follows: TGTGCCAGCTCCATGGAGGCAAACACCGGGGAGCTGTTTTTT. This translates into CASSMEANTGELFF.